What follows are 5 T cell receptor beta chains derived from one specimen sequenced in a study of T cells after yellow fever vaccination. Via MiXCR, TCRdb re-called the 5' RACE reads, giving one row per CDR3 protein. Of around 530,000 distinct CDR3 sequences in the sample, roughly a sixth were seen once. The sequencing used PBMCs, collected 5 to 6 days after the first yellow fever vaccination. The receptors shown here come from a man aged 18 to 29 who received the YFV17D yellow fever vaccine.

The gene calls are TRBV21-1 and TRBJ1-2. TRBV21-1 is flagged as a pseudogene. The CDR3 sequence is 15 residues long. CDR3 bases: TGTGCCAGCAGCGCCCGAAGGTCAGTAAACTATGGCTACACCTTC. Protein sequence: CASSARRSVNYGYTF.

This clonotype came up many times. The chain employs TRBV11-2 and TRBJ1-2, with no clear D. CDR3 size: 14 residues. Germline loops: CDR1 SGHAT, CDR2 FQNNGV. The V end lost 1 base, the J end lost 2 bases, and 8 bases lay between the germline ends. This chain's CDR3 is CASSLGAINYGYTF. CDR3 bases: TGTGCCAGCAGCTTAGGGGCGATAAACTATGGCTACACCTTC.

The J gene is TRBJ2-2, the V gene TRBV7-9; D is ambiguous. CDR3 length: 16 residues. V was pared by 3 bases and J by 3 bases, with 14 bases between. Germline-derived CDR1 and CDR2 are SEHNR and FQNEAQ (reference sequence). CDR3 DNA sequence: TGTGCCAGCAGCTTGTTGGGGTCGTTGGACACCGGGGAGCTGTTTTTT. Translating it yields CASSLLGSLDTGELFF.

The sample holds a few counts of this clonotype. This chain connects TRBV2 to TRBJ1-2; no definite D call. Germline V gives CDR1 SNHLY, CDR2 FYNNEI. The V gene lost 8 bases and the J gene lost 8 bases, with 21 bases spanning the gap. The CDR3 loop spans 14 amino acids. The CDR3 DNA is TGTGCCAGCCATTCGGTTTCCCCCCCGGGAGGCTACACCTTC. Amino acids: CASHSVSPPGGYTF.

There are a few counts of this clonotype. A clone one base away is much larger, so this may be a read error. The J gene is TRBJ1-1, the V gene TRBV2, with D uncertain. There are 11 residues in the CDR3. V shed 8 bases and J shed 3 bases, with 7 bases lying between them. Germline V lookup: CDR1 SNHLY, CDR2 FYNNEI. The CDR3 coding sequence is TGTGCCAGCGGGAGGGACACTGAAGCTTTCTTT. It yields the protein CASGRDTEAFF.